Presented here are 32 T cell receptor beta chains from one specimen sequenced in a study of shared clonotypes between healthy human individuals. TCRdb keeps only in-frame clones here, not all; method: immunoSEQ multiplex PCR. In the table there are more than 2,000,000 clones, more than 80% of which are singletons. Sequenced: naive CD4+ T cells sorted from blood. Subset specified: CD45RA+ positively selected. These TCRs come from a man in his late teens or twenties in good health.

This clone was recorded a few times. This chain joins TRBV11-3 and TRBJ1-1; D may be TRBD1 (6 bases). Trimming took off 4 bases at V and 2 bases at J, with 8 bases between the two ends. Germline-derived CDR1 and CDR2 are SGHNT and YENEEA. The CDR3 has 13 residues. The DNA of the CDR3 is TGTGCCAGCAGCTGGACAGATAACACTGAAGCTTTCTTT. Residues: CASSWTDNTEAFF. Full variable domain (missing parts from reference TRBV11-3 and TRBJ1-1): EAGVVQSPRYKIIEKKQPVAFWCNPISGHNTLYWYLQNLGQGPELLIRYENEEAVDDSQLPKDRFSAERLKGVDSTLKIQPAELGDSAVYLCASSWTDNTEAFFGQGTRLTVV.

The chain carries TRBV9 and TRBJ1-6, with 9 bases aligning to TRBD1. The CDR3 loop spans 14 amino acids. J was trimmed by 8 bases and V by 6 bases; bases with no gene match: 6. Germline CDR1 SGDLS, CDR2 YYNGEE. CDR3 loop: CASNLGTGHSPLHF. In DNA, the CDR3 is TGTGCCAGCAACCTTGGGACAGGGCATTCACCCCTCCACTTT.

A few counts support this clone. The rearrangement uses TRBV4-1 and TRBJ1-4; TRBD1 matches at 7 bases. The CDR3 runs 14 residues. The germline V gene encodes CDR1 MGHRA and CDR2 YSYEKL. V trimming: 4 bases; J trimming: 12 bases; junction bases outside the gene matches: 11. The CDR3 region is CASSLFLQGRELFF. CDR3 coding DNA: TGCGCCAGCAGCCTTTTCCTACAGGGGAGAGAACTGTTTTTT.

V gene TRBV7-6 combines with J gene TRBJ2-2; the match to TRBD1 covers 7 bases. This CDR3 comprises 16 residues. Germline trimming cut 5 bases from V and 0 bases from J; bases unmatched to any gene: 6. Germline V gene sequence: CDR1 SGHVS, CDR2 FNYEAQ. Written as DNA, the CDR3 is TGTGCCAGCAGCACCTCCGGGACAGCGAACACCGGGGAGCTGTTTTTT. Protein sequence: CASSTSGTANTGELFF.

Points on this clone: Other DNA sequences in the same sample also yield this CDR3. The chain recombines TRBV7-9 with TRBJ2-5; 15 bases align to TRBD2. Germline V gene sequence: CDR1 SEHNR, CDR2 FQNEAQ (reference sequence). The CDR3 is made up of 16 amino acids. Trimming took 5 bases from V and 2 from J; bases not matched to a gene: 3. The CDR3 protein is CASSLGLAGGQETQYF. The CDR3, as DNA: TGTGCCAGCAGCCTGGGACTAGCGGGAGGACAAGAGACCCAGTACTTC.

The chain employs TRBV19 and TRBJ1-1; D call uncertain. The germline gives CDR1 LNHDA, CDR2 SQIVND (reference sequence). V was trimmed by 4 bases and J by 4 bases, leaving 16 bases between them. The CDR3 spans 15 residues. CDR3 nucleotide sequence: TGTGCCAGTAGTAACCGCGCTAGGTTGGGCACTGAAGCTTTCTTT. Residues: CASSNRARLGTEAFF.

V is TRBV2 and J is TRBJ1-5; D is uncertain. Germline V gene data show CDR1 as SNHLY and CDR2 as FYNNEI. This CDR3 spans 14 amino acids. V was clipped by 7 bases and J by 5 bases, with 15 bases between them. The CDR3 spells CASKREVLDQPQHF. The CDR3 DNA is TGTGCCAGCAAAAGGGAGGTTTTGGATCAGCCCCAGCATTTT.

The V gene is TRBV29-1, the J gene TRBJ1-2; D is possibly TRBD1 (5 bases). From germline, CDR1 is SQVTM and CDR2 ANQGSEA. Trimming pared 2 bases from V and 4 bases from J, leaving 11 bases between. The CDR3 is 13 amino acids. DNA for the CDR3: TGCAGCGTTGAAAAGGGGCAAGGCTATGGCTACACCTTC. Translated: CSVEKGQGYGYTF.

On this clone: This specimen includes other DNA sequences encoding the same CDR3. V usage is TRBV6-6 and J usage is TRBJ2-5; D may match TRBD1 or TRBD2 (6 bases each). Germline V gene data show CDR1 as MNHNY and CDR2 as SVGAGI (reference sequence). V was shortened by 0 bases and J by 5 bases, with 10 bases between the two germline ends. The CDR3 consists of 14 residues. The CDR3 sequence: CASSYSGGGETQYF. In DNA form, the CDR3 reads TGTGCCAGCAGTTACTCCGGGGGCGGGGAGACCCAGTACTTC.

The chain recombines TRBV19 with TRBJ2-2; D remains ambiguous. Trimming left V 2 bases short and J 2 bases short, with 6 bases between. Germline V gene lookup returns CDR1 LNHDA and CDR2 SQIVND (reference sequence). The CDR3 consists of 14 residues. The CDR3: CASSIQINTGELFF. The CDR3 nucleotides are TGTGCCAGTAGTATACAGATTAACACCGGGGAGCTGTTTTTT. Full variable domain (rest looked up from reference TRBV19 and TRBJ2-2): DGGITQSPKYLFRKEGQNVTLSCEQNLNHDAMYWYRQDPGQGLRLIYYSQIVNDFQKGDIAEGYSVSREKKESFPLTVTSAQKNPTAFYLCASSIQINTGELFFGEGSRLTVL.

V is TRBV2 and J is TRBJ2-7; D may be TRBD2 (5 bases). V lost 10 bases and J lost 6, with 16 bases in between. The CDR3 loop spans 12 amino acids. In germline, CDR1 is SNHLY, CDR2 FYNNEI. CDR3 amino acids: CATRELLAEQYF. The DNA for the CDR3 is TGTGCCACAAGAGAATTGCTAGCCGAGCAGTACTTC.

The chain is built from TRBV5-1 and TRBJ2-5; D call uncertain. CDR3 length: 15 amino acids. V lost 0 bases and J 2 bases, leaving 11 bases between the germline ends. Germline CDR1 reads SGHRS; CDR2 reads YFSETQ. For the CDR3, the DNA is TGCGCCAGCAGCTTGGGCCAGGCAATACAAGAGACCCAGTACTTC. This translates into CASSLGQAIQETQYF.

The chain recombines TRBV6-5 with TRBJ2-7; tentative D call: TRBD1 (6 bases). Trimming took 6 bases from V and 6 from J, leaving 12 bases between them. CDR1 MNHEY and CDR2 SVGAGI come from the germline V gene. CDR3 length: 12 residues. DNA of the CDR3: TGTGCCAGCAGCTACGACAGGTCCGAGCAGTACTTC. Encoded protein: CASSYDRSEQYF.

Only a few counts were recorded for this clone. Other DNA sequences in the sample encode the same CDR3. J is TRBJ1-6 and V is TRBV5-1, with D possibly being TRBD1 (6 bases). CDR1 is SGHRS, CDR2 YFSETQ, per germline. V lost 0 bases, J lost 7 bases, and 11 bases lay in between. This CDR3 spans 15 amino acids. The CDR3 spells CASSLARGENSPLHF. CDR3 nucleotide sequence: TGCGCCAGCAGCTTGGCCAGGGGCGAAAATTCACCCCTCCACTTT.

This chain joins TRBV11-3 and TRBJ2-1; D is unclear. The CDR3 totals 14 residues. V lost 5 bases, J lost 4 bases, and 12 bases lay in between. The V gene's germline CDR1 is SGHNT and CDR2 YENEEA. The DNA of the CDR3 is TGTGCCAGCAGCCTTAGCACAGTTTACAATGAGCAGTTCTTC. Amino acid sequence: CASSLSTVYNEQFF.

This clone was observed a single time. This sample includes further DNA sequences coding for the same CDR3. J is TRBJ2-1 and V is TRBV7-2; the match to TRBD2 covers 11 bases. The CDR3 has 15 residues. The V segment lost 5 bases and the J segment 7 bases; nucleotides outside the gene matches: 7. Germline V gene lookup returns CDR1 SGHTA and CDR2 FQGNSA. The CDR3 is CASSPLAGGRNEQFF. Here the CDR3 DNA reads TGTGCCAGCAGCCCTCTAGCGGGAGGAAGGAATGAGCAGTTCTTC.

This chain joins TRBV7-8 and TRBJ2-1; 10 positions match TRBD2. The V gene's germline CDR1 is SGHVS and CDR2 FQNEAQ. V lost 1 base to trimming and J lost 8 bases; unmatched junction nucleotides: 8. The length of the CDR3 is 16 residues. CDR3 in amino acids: CASSLGQREGFYEQFF. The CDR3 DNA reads TGTGCCAGCAGCTTAGGTCAGCGGGAGGGATTCTATGAGCAGTTCTTC.

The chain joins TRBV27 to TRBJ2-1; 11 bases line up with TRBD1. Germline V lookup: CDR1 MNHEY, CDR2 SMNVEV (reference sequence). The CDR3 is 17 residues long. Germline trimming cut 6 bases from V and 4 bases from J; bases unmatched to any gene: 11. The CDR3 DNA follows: TGTGCCAGCAGACGGAGTGGCGGGACAGGGGGTTACAATGAGCAGTTCTTC. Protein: CASRRSGGTGGYNEQFF.

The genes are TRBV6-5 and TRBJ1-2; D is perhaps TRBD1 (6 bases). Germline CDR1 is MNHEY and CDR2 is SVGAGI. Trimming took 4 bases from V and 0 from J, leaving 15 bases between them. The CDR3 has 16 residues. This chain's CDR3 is CASSFQQGVSNYGYTF. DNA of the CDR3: TGTGCCAGCAGTTTTCAACAGGGAGTATCTAACTATGGCTACACCTTC.

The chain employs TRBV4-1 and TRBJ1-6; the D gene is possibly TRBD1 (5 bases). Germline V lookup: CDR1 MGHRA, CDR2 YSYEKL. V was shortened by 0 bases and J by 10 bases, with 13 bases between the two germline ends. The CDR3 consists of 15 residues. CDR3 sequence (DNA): TGCGCCAGCAGCCAAGACAAGGGGTTATTCTCACCCCTCCACTTT. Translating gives CASSQDKGLFSPLHF.

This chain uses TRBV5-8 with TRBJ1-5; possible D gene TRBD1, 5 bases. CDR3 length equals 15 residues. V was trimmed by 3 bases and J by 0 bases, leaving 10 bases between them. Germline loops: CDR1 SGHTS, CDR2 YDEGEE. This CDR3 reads CASSSGGLSNQPQHF. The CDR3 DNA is TGTGCCAGCAGCTCGGGGGGTCTTAGCAATCAGCCCCAGCATTTT.

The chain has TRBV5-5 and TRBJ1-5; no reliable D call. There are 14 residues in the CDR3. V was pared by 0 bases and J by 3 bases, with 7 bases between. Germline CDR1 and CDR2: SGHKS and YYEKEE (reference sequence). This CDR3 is CASSLVTVNQPQHF. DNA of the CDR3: TGTGCCAGCAGCTTGGTAACGGTCAATCAGCCCCAGCATTTT.

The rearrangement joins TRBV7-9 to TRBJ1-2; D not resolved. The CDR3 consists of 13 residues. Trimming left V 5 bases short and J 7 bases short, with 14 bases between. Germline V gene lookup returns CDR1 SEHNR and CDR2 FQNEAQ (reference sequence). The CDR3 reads CASSPSSPGGYTF. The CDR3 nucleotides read TGTGCCAGCAGCCCTAGCTCCCCCGGTGGCTACACCTTC.

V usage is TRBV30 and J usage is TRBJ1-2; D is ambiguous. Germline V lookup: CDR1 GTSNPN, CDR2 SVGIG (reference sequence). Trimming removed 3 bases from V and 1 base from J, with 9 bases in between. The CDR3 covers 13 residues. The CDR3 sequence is CAWRMAINYGYTF. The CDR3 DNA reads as TGTGCCTGGAGGATGGCTATTAACTATGGCTACACCTTC.

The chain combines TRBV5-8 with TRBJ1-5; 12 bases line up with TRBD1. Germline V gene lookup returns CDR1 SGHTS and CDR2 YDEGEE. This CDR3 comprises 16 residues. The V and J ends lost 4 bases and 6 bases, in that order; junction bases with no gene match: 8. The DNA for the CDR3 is TGTGCCAGCAGCGGCCCTGGGACAGGGGGCAGTCAGCCCCAGCATTTT. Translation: CASSGPGTGGSQPQHF.

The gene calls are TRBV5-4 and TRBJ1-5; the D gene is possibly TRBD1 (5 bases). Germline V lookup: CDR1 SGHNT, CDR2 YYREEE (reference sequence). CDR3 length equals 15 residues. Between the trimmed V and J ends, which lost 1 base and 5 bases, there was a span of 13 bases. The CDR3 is CASSLWGVGDQPQHF. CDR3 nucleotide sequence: TGTGCCAGCAGCTTGTGGGGGGTGGGGGATCAGCCCCAGCATTTT.

For the CDR3, the DNA is TGTGCCAGCAGTTTATCTGGCGGGAGTGGCACAGATACGCAGTATTTT. Its translation: CASSLSGGSGTDTQYF. The chain is built from TRBV28 and TRBJ2-3; 7 bases align to TRBD2. The CDR3 totals 16 residues. Trimming cost V 1 base and J 1 base; bases outside gene matches: 5. The germline V gene has CDR1 MDHEN and CDR2 SYDVKM.

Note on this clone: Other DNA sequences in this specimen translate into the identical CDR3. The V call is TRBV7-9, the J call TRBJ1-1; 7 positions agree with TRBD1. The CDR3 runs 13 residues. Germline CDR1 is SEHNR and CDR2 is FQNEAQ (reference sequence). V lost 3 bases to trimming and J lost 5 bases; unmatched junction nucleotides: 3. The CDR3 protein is CASSLTGNTEAFF. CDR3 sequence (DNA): TGTGCCAGCAGCTTGACAGGGAATACTGAAGCTTTCTTT. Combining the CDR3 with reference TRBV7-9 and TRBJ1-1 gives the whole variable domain DTGVSQNPRHKITKRGQNVTFRCDPISEHNRLYWYRQTLGQGPEFLTYFQNEAQLEKSRLLSDRFSAERPKGSFSTLEIQRTEQGDSAMYLCASSLTGNTEAFFGQGTRLTVV.

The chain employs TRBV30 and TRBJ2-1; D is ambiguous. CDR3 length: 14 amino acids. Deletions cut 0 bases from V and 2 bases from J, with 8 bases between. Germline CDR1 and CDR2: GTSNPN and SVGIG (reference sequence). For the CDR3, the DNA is TGTGCCTGGAGTGTAAGCTCAACCTACAATGAGCAGTTCTTC. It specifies CAWSVSSTYNEQFF. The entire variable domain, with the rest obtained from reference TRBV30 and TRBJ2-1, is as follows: SQTIHQWPATLVQPVGSPLSLECTVEGTSNPNLYWYRQAAGRGLQLLFYSVGIGQISSEVPQNLSASRPQDRQFILSSKKLLLSDSGFYLCAWSVSSTYNEQFFGPGTRLTVL.

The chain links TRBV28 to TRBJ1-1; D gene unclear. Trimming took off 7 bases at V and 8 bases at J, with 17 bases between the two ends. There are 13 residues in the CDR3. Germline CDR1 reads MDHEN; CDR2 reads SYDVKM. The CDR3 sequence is CASTTPRQVEAFF. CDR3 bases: TGTGCCAGCACTACCCCCCGCCAAGTGGAAGCTTTCTTT.

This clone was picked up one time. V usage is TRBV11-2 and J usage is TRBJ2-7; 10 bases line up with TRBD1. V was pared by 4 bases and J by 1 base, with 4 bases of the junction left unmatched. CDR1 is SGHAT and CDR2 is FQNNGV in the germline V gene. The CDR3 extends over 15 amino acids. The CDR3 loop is CASSSGTGVSYEQYF. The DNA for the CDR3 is TGTGCCAGCAGCTCAGGGACAGGGGTTTCCTACGAGCAGTACTTC. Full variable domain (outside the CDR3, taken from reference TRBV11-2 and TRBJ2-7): EAGVAQSPRYKIIEKRQSVAFWCNPISGHATLYWYQQILGQGPKLLIQFQNNGVVDDSQLPKDRFSAERLKGVDSTLKIQPAKLEDSAVYLCASSSGTGVSYEQYFGPGTRLTVT.

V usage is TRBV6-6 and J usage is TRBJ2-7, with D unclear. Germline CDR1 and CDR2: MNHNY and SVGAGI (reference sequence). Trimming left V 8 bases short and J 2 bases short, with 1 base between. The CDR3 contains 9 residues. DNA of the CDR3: TGTGCCAGCCCCTACGAGCAGTACTTC. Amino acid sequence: CASPYEQYF.